The rows below give T cell receptor beta chains drawn from one sample of a study of T-cell memory formation after mild COVID-19. TCRdb reanalysed the 5' RACE reads using MiXCR and keeps one entry per CDR3 protein. The sample contains fewer than 15,000 distinct CDR3 sequences, 12% of which appear only once. Material for sequencing was PBMCs or a T cell subset sorted from them (not recorded which). Receptor source: an adult woman who had mild COVID-19 (a few samples of this study predate the infection). Cell type and time point are not known. The CDR3 runs from the conserved cysteine through the conserved F or W. Fields, in order: V gene, D gene, clone size, J gene, CDR3 DNA, CDR3 protein. A D gene is named only where the DNA matches it firmly. Clone size is not always given. Where it is, it says once, few, many or a class for expanded clones.

>TRBV7-9|TRBD1|many|TRBJ1-6
TGTGCCAGCAGACAGGGGGGGGCGGATAATTCACCCCTCCACTTT
CASRQGGADNSPLHF
>TRBV5-1|TRBD2|many|TRBJ2-7
TGCGCCAGCACCGCTTGGGCGGGGGAGTCCTACGAGCAGTACTTC
CASTAWAGESYEQYF
>TRBV6-6|NA|few|TRBJ2-1
TGTGCCAGCAGTTACGGGGGGGCTTTACCCAATGAGCAGTTCTTC
CASSYGGALPNEQFF
>TRBV12-3/TRBV12-4|NA|medium-sized|TRBJ2-7
TGTGCCAGCAGCCCCTCCTACGAGCAGTACTTC
CASSPSYEQYF
>TRBV3-1|NA|many|TRBJ2-7
TGTGCCAGCAGCCAAGATAATGGGGGGCCGAGCTCCTACGAGCAGTACTTC
CASSQDNGGPSSYEQYF
>TRBV5-1|TRBD2|many|TRBJ2-7
TGCGCCAGCAGCTTGGCCCTGGGGAGGGGCACCTACGAGCAGTACTTC
CASSLALGRGTYEQYF
>TRBV12-3/TRBV12-4|NA|many|TRBJ2-7
TGTGCCAGCAGCGGAACATCCTACGAGCAGTACTTC
CASSGTSYEQYF
>TRBV5-1|NA|many|TRBJ2-1
TGCGCCAGCAGCTTGGACGAGCCTACCGACAATGAGCAGTTCTTC
CASSLDEPTDNEQFF
>TRBV5-4|NA|NA|TRBJ2-3
TGTGCCAGCAGCTGGGGTCCCCCGATACGCACAGATACGCAGTATTTT
CASSWGPPIRTDTQYF
>TRBV6-1|TRBD2|many|TRBJ2-7
TGTGCCAGCTCTCTTCCGGGACTAGCGGGGGACGAGCAGTACTTC
CASSLPGLAGDEQYF
>TRBV5-1|TRBD2|once|TRBJ2-1
TGCGCCAGCAGCTTGCCGGGAGGGAATGAGCAGTTCTTC
CASSLPGGNEQFF
>TRBV12-3/TRBV12-4|NA|NA|TRBJ2-3
TGTGCCAGCAGTGGACAGCCCAGGGGTCCAGATACGCAGTATTTT
CASSGQPRGPDTQYF
>TRBV29-1|NA|many|TRBJ2-3
TGCAGCGTTGAAGATTTTCCCGGGATTTCCCCCGATACGCAGTATTTT
CSVEDFPGISPDTQYF
>TRBV7-8|NA|many|TRBJ2-1
TGTGCCAGCAGCTTAGGGGTTTCACCCAATGAGCAGTTCTTC
CASSLGVSPNEQFF
>TRBV2|NA|NA|TRBJ1-3
TGTGCCAGCAGTGAATCGGGGCCGGGAAACACCATATATTTT
CASSESGPGNTIYF
>TRBV19|NA|many|TRBJ2-3
TGTGCCAGTAGTATAGAACCCCTACCGTACGCCTCAGATACGCAGTATTTT
CASSIEPLPYASDTQYF
>TRBV7-9|TRBD1|NA|TRBJ1-1
TGTGCCAGCAGCTCCGGACAGGGCCCAGCGAACACTGAAGCTTTCTTT
CASSSGQGPANTEAFF
>TRBV3-1|NA|many|TRBJ1-1
TGTGCCAGCAGCCAAGGGTGGGACAACACTGAAGCTTTCTTT
CASSQGWDNTEAFF
>TRBV12-3/TRBV12-4|TRBD2|many|TRBJ2-7
TGTGCCAGCAGCGTTGGACTAGGCTACGAGCAGTACTTC
CASSVGLGYEQYF
>TRBV7-9|NA|many|TRBJ2-5
TGTGCCAGCAGCTCCCCGCCGCCCTTCCTTCAAGAGACCCAGTACTTC
CASSSPPPFLQETQYF
>TRBV18|NA|many|TRBJ2-5
TGTGCCAGCTCACCAGGGTATTTAGGACAGCAAGAGACCCAGTACTTC
CASSPGYLGQQETQYF
>TRBV6-2/TRBV6-3|TRBD2|many|TRBJ2-3
TGTGCCAGCAGTCCAGAGGGGACTAGCGGATACACAGATACGCAGTATTTT
CASSPEGTSGYTDTQYF
>TRBV7-6|NA|NA|TRBJ2-3
TGTGCCAGCAGCTTAGGGGCTGGCGGAGATACGCAGTATTTT
CASSLGAGGDTQYF
>TRBV24-1|TRBD2|many|TRBJ2-1
TGTGCCACCGCCTGGGGGGGATCCTACAATGAGCAGTTCTTC
CATAWGGSYNEQFF
>TRBV7-2|TRBD1|many|TRBJ2-7
TGTGCCAGCAGCTTCCGGGACAGGGGCTCCTACGAGCAGTACTTC
CASSFRDRGSYEQYF
>TRBV5-1|NA|many|TRBJ2-7
TGCGCCAGCAGCTTGGGAGAGGCGTCCTACGAGCAGTACTTC
CASSLGEASYEQYF
>TRBV9|TRBD2|many|TRBJ2-1
TGTGCCAGCAGCGTAGCGGGGGGACCCCCCAATGAGCAGTTCTTC
CASSVAGGPPNEQFF
>TRBV7-9|TRBD1|many|TRBJ2-1
TGTGCCAGCAGCTCTACCCACAGGGGGCGGCAAGGTGAGCAGTTCTTC
CASSSTHRGRQGEQFF
>TRBV10-2|TRBD2|many|TRBJ2-1
TGCGCCAGCGGAACTAGCGGGGCCAACAATGAGCAGTTCTTC
CASGTSGANNEQFF
>TRBV7-3|NA|many|TRBJ2-2
TGTGCCAGCAGCGAGAGGAGCGGGGAGCTGTTTTTT
CASSERSGELFF
>TRBV4-1|NA|many|TRBJ1-4
TGCGCCAGCAGCCAAGCCCTCGGGAGGGGTAATGAAAAACTGTTTTTT
CASSQALGRGNEKLFF